This T cell receptor beta chain is from a study of T cell repertoires in cytomegalovirus infection. Study at large: CMV infection plus the matching HLA type was flagged by public TCR beta signatures.

There are 16 residues in the CDR3. The junction had 8 bases not matched to a gene; V was cut back by 5 bases and J by 0 bases. Germline V gene lookup returns CDR1 SGHAT and CDR2 FQNNGV. TCRdb re-derived calls from the reads in MiXCR, one entry per CDR3 protein. The repertoire consists of approximately 110,000 distinct CDR3 sequences, with 25% to 35% occurring once and the leading ten covering roughly 50%. A word on this clonotype: Its antigen is still unknown.

The TCR comes from a human donor in good health (CMV status not recorded). Some clones in this sample may be carry-over from other donors' samples. The specimen comprised CD8+ T cells from cultured PBMCs, sampled from culture after CMV antigen stimulation. This rearrangement joins TRBV11-2 to TRBJ2-3, with 7 bases lining up with TRBD1. CDR3 DNA sequence: TGTGCCAGCAGCGAGCGGACAGGCGACAGCACAGATACGCAGTATTTT. Translating it yields CASSERTGDSTDTQYF.